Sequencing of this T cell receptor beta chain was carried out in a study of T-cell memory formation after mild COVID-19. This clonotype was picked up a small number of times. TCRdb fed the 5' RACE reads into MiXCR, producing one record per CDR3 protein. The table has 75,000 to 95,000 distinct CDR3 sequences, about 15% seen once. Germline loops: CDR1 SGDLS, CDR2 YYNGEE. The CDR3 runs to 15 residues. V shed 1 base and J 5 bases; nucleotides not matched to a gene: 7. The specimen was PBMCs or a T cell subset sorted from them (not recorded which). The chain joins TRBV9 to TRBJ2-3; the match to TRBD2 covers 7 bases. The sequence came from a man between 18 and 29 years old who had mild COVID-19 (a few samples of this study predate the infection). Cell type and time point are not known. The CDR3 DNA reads TGTGCCAGCAGCGTATACAGTGGGGAGGGAGATACGCAGTATTTT. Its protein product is CASSVYSGEGDTQYF.